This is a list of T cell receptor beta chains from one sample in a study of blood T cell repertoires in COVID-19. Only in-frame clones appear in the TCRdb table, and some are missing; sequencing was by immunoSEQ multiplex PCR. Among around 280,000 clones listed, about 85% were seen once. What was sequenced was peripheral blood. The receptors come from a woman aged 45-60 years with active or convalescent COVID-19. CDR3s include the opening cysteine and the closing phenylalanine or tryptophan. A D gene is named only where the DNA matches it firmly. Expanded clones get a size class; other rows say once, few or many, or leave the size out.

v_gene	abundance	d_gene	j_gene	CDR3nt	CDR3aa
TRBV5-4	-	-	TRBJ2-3	TGTGCCAGCAGCAGCCGGACAGCTAGCACAGATACGCAGTATTTT	CASSSRTASTDTQYF
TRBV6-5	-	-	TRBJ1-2	TGTGCCAGCAGTTCCCCGGACTCAGGCAGGGGCTACACCTTC	CASSSPDSGRGYTF
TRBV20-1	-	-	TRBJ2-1	TGCAGTGCTGTTAGCGTCGGTGAGCAGTTCTTC	CSAVSVGEQFF
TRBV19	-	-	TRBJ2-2	TGTGCCAGTATAAGGACTCCCCACACCGGGGAGCTGTTTTTT	CASIRTPHTGELFF
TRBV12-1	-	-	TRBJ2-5	TGTGCCAGCAGCTTGGACAGGGTGGGAGAGACCCAGTACTTC	CASSLDRVGETQYF
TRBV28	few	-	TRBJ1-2	TGTGCCAGCAGTTTACTAGCGACGCGAGTACGCGGTGGCTACACCTTC	CASSLLATRVRGGYTF
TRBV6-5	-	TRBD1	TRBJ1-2	TGTGCCAGCAGGAGGGACAGGAACTATGGCTACACCTTC	CASRRDRNYGYTF
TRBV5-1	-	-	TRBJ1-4	TGCGCCAGCACGGGTGGAGCAACTAATGAAAAACTGTTTTTT	CASTGGATNEKLFF
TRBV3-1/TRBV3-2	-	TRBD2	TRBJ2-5	TGTGCCAGCAGCCCAGGCGGGACTAGCGGGGAGACCCAGTACTTC	CASSPGGTSGETQYF
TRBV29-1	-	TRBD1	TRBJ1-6	TGCAGCGCTAGGACAGGGAATAATTCACCCCTCCACTTT	CSARTGNNSPLHF
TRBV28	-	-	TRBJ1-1	TGTGCCAGCACCCTAGCTTCGGAGGACACTGAAGCTTTCTTT	CASTLASEDTEAFF
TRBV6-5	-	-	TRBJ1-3	TGTGCCACCATTCTCACCTGGACTTCTGGAAACACCATATATTTT	CATILTWTSGNTIYF
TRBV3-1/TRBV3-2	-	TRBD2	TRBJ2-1	TGTGCCAGCAGCCATCCGGGGGGACTTGCTAATGAGCAGTTCTTC	CASSHPGGLANEQFF
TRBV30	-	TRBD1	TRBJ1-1	TGTGCCTGGAGTGTACCGGGACAGGGAACTTTCTTT	CAWSVPGQGTFF
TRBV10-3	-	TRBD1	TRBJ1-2	TGTGCCATGAGGACAGGGTTGAACTATGGCTACACCTTC	CAMRTGLNYGYTF
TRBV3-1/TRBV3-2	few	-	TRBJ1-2	TGTGCCAGCAGACCTAACCTAGGGGCCTTCTATGGCTACACCTTC	CASRPNLGAFYGYTF
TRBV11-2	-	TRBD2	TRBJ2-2	TGTGCCAGCAGCTCGTTAGCGGGAGTATCCACCGGGGAGCTGTTTTTT	CASSSLAGVSTGELFF
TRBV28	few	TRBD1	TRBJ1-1	TGTGCCAGCTTAGCGGGACAGGGGACAACTTTCTTT	CASLAGQGTTFF
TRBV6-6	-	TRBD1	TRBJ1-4	TGTGCCAGCAGTTACAGTGGGACAGGGCGAGAAAAACTGTTTTTT	CASSYSGTGREKLFF
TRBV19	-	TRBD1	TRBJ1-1	TGTGCCAGTAGTACCCTAGACAGGGACGGCGAGGCTTTCTTT	CASSTLDRDGEAFF
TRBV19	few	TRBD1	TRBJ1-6	TGTGCCAGTAGTATGGCCCGGCAGGGGGTCTCACCCCTCCACTTT	CASSMARQGVSPLHF
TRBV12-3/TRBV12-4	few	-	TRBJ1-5	TGTGCCAGCAGTTTAGCCGGTAATCAGCCCCAGCATTTT	CASSLAGNQPQHF
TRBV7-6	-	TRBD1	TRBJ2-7	TGTGCCAGCAGCTCCACGACAGGGGGCGGCTACGAGCAGTACTTC	CASSSTTGGGYEQYF
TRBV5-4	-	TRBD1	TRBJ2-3	TGTGCCAGCAGGTCACAGGGGGCACGTACAGATACGCAGTATTTT	CASRSQGARTDTQYF
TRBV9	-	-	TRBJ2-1	TGTGCCAGCAGTTACAGGTCCGTCAACAATGAGCAGTTCTTC	CASSYRSVNNEQFF
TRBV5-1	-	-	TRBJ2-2	TGCGCCAGCAGACCGGATGGGCTCCACACCGGGGAGCTGTTTTTT	CASRPDGLHTGELFF
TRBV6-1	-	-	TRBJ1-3	TGTGCCAGCAGTGAAAATTCGGGGTTCCTCTCTGGAAACACCATATATTTT	CASSENSGFLSGNTIYF
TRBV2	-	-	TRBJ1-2	TGTGCCAGTAGGCGGGCCTTCTATGGCTACACCTTC	CASRRAFYGYTF
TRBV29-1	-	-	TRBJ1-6	TGCAGCGTTGAAGGGCAGATTGAAAAGAATTCACCCCTCCACTTT	CSVEGQIEKNSPLHF
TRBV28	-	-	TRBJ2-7	TGTGCCAGCAGCCCTCACAGACGTGGGGAGCAGTACTTC	CASSPHRRGEQYF
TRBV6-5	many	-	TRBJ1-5	TGTGCCAGCATTACGACAGCCTTTGGCAATCAGCCCCAGCATTTT	CASITTAFGNQPQHF
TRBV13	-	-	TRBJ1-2	TGTGCCAGCAGCTCTGGACGCGGCAGGGCTAACTATGGCTACACCTTC	CASSSGRGRANYGYTF
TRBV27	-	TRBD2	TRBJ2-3	TGTGCCAGCAGTTGGACTAGCGGGCCGGCTGATACGCAGTATTTT	CASSWTSGPADTQYF
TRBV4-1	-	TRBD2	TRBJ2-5	TGCGCCAGCAGCCAAGAGGGACTAGCGGTACAAGAGACCCAGTACTTC	CASSQEGLAVQETQYF
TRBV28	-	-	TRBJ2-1	TGTGCCAGCAGAGCCCCAAGCGGGACAGGCTACAATGAGCAGTTCTTC	CASRAPSGTGYNEQFF
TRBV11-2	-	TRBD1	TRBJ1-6	TGTGCCAGCAGCCCTGACAGGGTCTATAGCTCCTATAATTCACCCCTCCACTTT	CASSPDRVYSSYNSPLHF
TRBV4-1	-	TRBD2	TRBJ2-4	TGCGCCAGCAGCCCGGTCGGACTAGCGGGAGGCTCGTTGCCCCAAGCGAGGTACTTC	CASSPVGLAGGSLPQARYF
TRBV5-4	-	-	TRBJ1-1	TGTGCCAGCAGCTTTAAACTACAGGGTGCTGAAGCTTTCTTT	CASSFKLQGAEAFF
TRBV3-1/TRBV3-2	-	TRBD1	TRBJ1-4	TGTGCCAGCAGCCTACAGGGGAATGGTGAAAAACTGTTTTTT	CASSLQGNGEKLFF
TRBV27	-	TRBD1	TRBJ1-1	TGTGCCAGCAGTTCGACAGGGGGGAACACTGAAGCTTTCTTT	CASSSTGGNTEAFF
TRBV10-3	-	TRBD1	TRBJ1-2	TGTGCCACCCATCCCCTTAATTTGCGGGACAGGGGGAAGGGGGGCTACACCTTC	CATHPLNLRDRGKGGYTF
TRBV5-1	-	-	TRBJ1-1	TGCGCCAGCAGCCGGAGGGAAGGAGAAGCTTTCTTT	CASSRREGEAFF
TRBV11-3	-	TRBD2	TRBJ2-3	TGTGCCAGCAGCCTTAGCGGGCTCGCAGATACGCAGTATTTT	CASSLSGLADTQYF
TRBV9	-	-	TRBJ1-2	TGTGCCAGCAGCGGGGGGCAAGGGCCCTCTAACTATGGCTACACCTTC	CASSGGQGPSNYGYTF
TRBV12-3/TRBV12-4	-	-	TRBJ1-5	TGTGCCAGCAGTTTTGGGGGGAATCAGCCCCAGCATTTT	CASSFGGNQPQHF
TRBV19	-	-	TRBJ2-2	TGTGCCAGTAGTTTGAAGGACTCGAACACCGGGGAGCTGTTTTTT	CASSLKDSNTGELFF
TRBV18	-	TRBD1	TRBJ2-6	TGTGCCAGCTCACTGGACAGGGGTTGGGCCAACGTCCTGACTTTC	CASSLDRGWANVLTF
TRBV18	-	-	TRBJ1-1	TGTGCCAGCTCACCACCGTTGGTGGAGGGCACTGAAGCTTTCTTT	CASSPPLVEGTEAFF
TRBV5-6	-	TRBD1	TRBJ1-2	TGTGCCAGTAGCTTGGACAGGGGCTATGGCTACACCTTC	CASSLDRGYGYTF
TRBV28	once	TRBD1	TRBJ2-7	TGTGCCAGCAGTTCACACGGGCAGGGGGTCCCCTACGAGCAGTACTTC	CASSSHGQGVPYEQYF
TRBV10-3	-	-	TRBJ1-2	TGTGCCACGGCAGGGCTTCGGGACTATGGCTACACCTTC	CATAGLRDYGYTF
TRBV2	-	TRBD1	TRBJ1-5	TGTGCCAGCACTCGGGACAGGGGTTCGAATCAGCCCCAGCATTTT	CASTRDRGSNQPQHF
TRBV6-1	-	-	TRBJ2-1	TGTGCCAGCAGTGATTTCGTAGCCACGTACGAGGGTGAGCAGTTCTTC	CASSDFVATYEGEQFF
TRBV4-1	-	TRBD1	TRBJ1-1	TGCGCCAGCAGCCAGGGGATCCCGGGACAGATGAACACTGAAGCTTTCTTT	CASSQGIPGQMNTEAFF
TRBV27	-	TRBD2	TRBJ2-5	TGTGCCAGCAGTTTTCTAGCGGGGAACCAAGAGACCCAGTACTTC	CASSFLAGNQETQYF
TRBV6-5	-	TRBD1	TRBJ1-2	TGTGCCAGCAGTTACCACAGGGGACTTATGGGGGGCTACACCTTC	CASSYHRGLMGGYTF
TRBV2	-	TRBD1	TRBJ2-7	TGTGCCAGCAGTTTTCGGACAGGGTTAACCTACGAGCAGTACTTC	CASSFRTGLTYEQYF